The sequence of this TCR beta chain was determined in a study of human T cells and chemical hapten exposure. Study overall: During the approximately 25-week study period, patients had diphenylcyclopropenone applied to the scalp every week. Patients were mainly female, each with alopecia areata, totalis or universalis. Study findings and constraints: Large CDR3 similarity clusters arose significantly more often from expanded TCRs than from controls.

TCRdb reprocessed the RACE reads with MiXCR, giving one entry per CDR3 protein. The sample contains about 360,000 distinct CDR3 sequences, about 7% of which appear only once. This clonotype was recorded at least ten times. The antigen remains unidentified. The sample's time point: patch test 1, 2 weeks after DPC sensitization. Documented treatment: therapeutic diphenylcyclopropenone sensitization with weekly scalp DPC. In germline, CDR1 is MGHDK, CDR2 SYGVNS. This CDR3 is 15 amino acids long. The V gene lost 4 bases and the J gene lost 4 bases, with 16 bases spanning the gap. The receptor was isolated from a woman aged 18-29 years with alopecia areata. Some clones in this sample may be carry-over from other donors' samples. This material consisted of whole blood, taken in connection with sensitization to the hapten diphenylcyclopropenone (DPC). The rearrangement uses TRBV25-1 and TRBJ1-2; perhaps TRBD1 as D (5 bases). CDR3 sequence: CASSVRVGDGYGYTF. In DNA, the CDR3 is TGTGCCAGCAGTGTTCGAGTAGGGGACGGCTATGGCTACACCTTC.